This T cell receptor (beta chain) was sequenced for a study of CD4 T cells in relation to SARS-CoV-2 and coronaviruses. Study overall: ViraFEST: approximately 10-day antigen culture of PBMCs, then TCR beta CDR3 sequencing.

For about nine days, 85,000 to 100,000 sorted CD4+ cells grew with T cell-depleted PBMCs and CEF. Notes on this clone: What it recognizes is unknown.

The germline V gene encodes CDR1 LNHDA and CDR2 SQIVND (reference sequence). The CDR3 is 17 residues long. V was clipped by 5 bases and J by 4 bases, with 22 bases between them. Measured with immunoSEQ multiplex PCR; TCRdb has only the in-frame clones, and not every one. The sample has some 46,000 clones; about four fifths are singletons. V is TRBV19 and J is TRBJ2-3, with a tentative D call TRBD2 (7 bases). The sequence was obtained from an adult with COVID-19. The sample consisted of naive CD4+ T cells from PBMCs, cultured in vitro. This sample's subset: naive CD4+ T cells isolated by negative enrichment. CDR3 residues: CASSDRLGGGSADTQYF. CDR3 DNA sequence: TGTGCCAGTAGTGATCGCCTGGGGGGCGGGAGTGCAGATACGCAGTATTTT.